A selection of T cell receptor beta chains follows, all from one sample in a study of CD8 T cells in ankylosing spondylitis. TCRdb re-called the 5' RACE reads with MiXCR, one entry per CDR3 protein. The table shows 450,000 or so distinct CDR3 sequences, with 25% to 30% occurring only once. Source material: blood, either unsorted or a sorted T cell fraction (not recorded which). The receptors stem from a male donor with ankylosing spondylitis. The CDR3 runs from the conserved cysteine through the conserved F or W. D genes are given only for firm matches. Where a row states a size, it is once, few, many or the class of an expanded clone; other rows omit it.

cdr3_nt | cdr3_aa | clone_size | cdr3_length | j_call | d_call | v_call
TGCAGTGCTCCGGGGTACTACGAGCAGTACTTC | CSAPGYYEQYF | NA | 11 | TRBJ2-7 | NA | TRBV20-1
TGTGCCAGCACCGACGCCGTAACAGATACGCAGTATTTT | CASTDAVTDTQYF | few | 13 | TRBJ2-3 | NA | TRBV7-9
TGCAGTGCTAGAGATAACAGGGTACGAAATCAGCCCCAGCATTTT | CSARDNRVRNQPQHF | NA | 15 | TRBJ1-5 | NA | TRBV20-1
TGCAGTGCAAGACTAGCGGTAGAGACCCAGTACTTC | CSARLAVETQYF | NA | 12 | TRBJ2-5 | TRBD2 | TRBV20-1
TGTGCCAGCAGACTACAGGGGGCAAATGAAAAACTGTTTTTT | CASRLQGANEKLFF | NA | 14 | TRBJ1-4 | TRBD1 | TRBV2
TGCAGTGCTAGACCCAATCAGCCCCAGCATTTT | CSARPNQPQHF | NA | 11 | TRBJ1-5 | NA | TRBV20-1
TGCAGTGCTCGAGAGATGGACAGTAATCAGCCCCAGCATTTT | CSAREMDSNQPQHF | NA | 14 | TRBJ1-5 | NA | TRBV20-1
TGTGCCAGCAGCCCAGGGGGACTAGGAATCGTGCAGTTCTTC | CASSPGGLGIVQFF | NA | 14 | TRBJ2-1 | NA | TRBV7-2
TGTGCCAGCAGCTTGGAGTCGGGTGCGATTGGATTTGGCTACACCTTC | CASSLESGAIGFGYTF | NA | 16 | TRBJ1-2 | NA | TRBV7-8
TGCGCCAGCAGCCCCAATAGCGGGGCTAGCACAGATACGCAGTATTTT | CASSPNSGASTDTQYF | NA | 16 | TRBJ2-3 | TRBD2 | TRBV5-1
TGCGCCAGCAGCTTACAGCATATAAGGACCGGGGAGCTGTTTTTT | CASSLQHIRTGELFF | NA | 15 | TRBJ2-2 | NA | TRBV5-1
TGCAGTGCCCCCCCCCAGCCGGGAGCAATCTACGAGCAGTACTTC | CSAPPQPGAIYEQYF | NA | 15 | TRBJ2-7 | NA | TRBV20-1
TGTGCCAGCAGTTATAGCGGGAGGGTCTACGAGCAGTACTTC | CASSYSGRVYEQYF | NA | 14 | TRBJ2-7 | TRBD2 | TRBV12-3/TRBV12-4
TGTGCCAGCAGCCAAGGTGTGGAGGTGGGCGCAGATACGCAGTATTTT | CASSQGVEVGADTQYF | few | 16 | TRBJ2-3 | NA | TRBV3-1
TGTGCCAGCAGCCAGGGGGTCAGCGGGAGGGCCAACTACAATGAGCAGTTCTTC | CASSQGVSGRANYNEQFF | few | 18 | TRBJ2-1 | TRBD2 | TRBV3-1
TGTGCCAGCAGTGAATCATACGGGGCGAATGGGGCCAACGTCCTGACTTTC | CASSESYGANGANVLTF | NA | 17 | TRBJ2-6 | NA | TRBV2
TGTGCCAGCAGTTCGGACAGACTCTATGGCTACACCTTC | CASSSDRLYGYTF | few | 13 | TRBJ1-2 | NA | TRBV5-6
TGCAGTGCTAGAGTGCGGACTAGCGGCCTCAATGAGCAGTTCTTC | CSARVRTSGLNEQFF | few | 15 | TRBJ2-1 | TRBD2 | TRBV20-1
TGTGCCAGCAGCCAAGACCTGACAGCGGGCCTCTCCCAATCGATCGATTCACCCCTCCACTTT | CASSQDLTAGLSQSIDSPLHF | few | 21 | TRBJ1-6 | NA | TRBV4-2
TGTGCCAGCAGTGAATCGGGCGGGGGGTCAGGTCAGCCCCAGCATTTT | CASSESGGGSGQPQHF | few | 16 | TRBJ1-5 | NA | TRBV6-1
TGTGCCAGCAGCCAAGTTTCGATGAATGAGCAGTTCTTC | CASSQVSMNEQFF | NA | 13 | TRBJ2-1 | NA | TRBV4-2
TGTGCCAGCAGCCAAGGACTTCGCCTCAATGAGCAGTTCTTC | CASSQGLRLNEQFF | NA | 14 | TRBJ2-1 | NA | TRBV28
TGTGCCATCAGCCCCTCGCGGGAGTACACAGATACGCAGTATTTT | CAISPSREYTDTQYF | NA | 15 | TRBJ2-3 | TRBD2 | TRBV10-3
TGTGCCAGCAGACGGAAGAGTGAGCAGTTCTTC | CASRRKSEQFF | many | 11 | TRBJ2-1 | NA | TRBV3-1
TGCAGCGTTGAGTATCTGACCTATGGCTACACCTTC | CSVEYLTYGYTF | NA | 12 | TRBJ1-2 | NA | TRBV29-1
TGTGCCAGCAGCGACGACTGGACTAGCGGGAACCAAGAGACCCAGTACTTC | CASSDDWTSGNQETQYF | NA | 17 | TRBJ2-5 | TRBD2 | TRBV7-9
TGCGCCAGCAGCGTACTGCGGACAACTGAAGCTTTCTTT | CASSVLRTTEAFF | NA | 13 | TRBJ1-1 | NA | TRBV5-1
TGTGCCAGCACCAGAACTAGCGGGAGGGCCACCGGGGAGCTGTTTTTT | CASTRTSGRATGELFF | few | 16 | TRBJ2-2 | TRBD2 | TRBV7-2
TGCAGTGCTGGACTAGCGGGGCTTAGAGATACGCAGTATTTT | CSAGLAGLRDTQYF | NA | 14 | TRBJ2-3 | TRBD2 | TRBV20-1
TGTGCCAGCATTCGGGACACCAGTCGCAATGAGCAGTTCTTC | CASIRDTSRNEQFF | NA | 14 | TRBJ2-1 | NA | TRBV12-3/TRBV12-4
TGTGCCAGCAGTGAAGCGGGGAACGCAGATACGCAGTATTTT | CASSEAGNADTQYF | NA | 14 | TRBJ2-3 | NA | TRBV6-1
TGTGCCAGCAGTTTGGGTCCAGGGGGAGCCCAGCATTTT | CASSLGPGGAQHF | NA | 13 | TRBJ1-5 | TRBD1 | TRBV12-3/TRBV12-4
TGTGCCAGCAGCCAGTCCAGGGTGACAGGGGGTACATATTTT | CASSQSRVTGGTYF | NA | 14 | TRBJ2-3 | TRBD1 | TRBV3-1
TGTGCCAGCAGTGTAATCGGAAGCGGGAGAGGGGATACGCAGTATTTT | CASSVIGSGRGDTQYF | few | 16 | TRBJ2-3 | TRBD2 | TRBV2
TGTGCCAGCAGCCAAGGTGGGGTAACCTACGAGCAGTACTTC | CASSQGGVTYEQYF | few | 14 | TRBJ2-7 | NA | TRBV4-2
TGTGCCAGCAGACAGGGGGAAGGAGGAAACACCATATATTTT | CASRQGEGGNTIYF | NA | 14 | TRBJ1-3 | TRBD1 | TRBV6-1
TGTGCCAGCAGGATAGACAGGGGGCGGCAGCCCCAGCATTTT | CASRIDRGRQPQHF | few | 14 | TRBJ1-5 | TRBD1 | TRBV2
TGTGCCAGCACCCAAGCCCAATCGGGAGTAGAGACCCAGTACTTC | CASTQAQSGVETQYF | NA | 15 | TRBJ2-5 | NA | TRBV3-1
TGTGCCAGCAGCTTTTACTCAGGGACTGCCGGGGAGCTGTTTTTT | CASSFYSGTAGELFF | NA | 15 | TRBJ2-2 | NA | TRBV5-6
TGTGCCAGCAGTTACGGCGGGAGGGTGAACACAGATACGCAGTATTTT | CASSYGGRVNTDTQYF | few | 16 | TRBJ2-3 | TRBD2 | TRBV12-3/TRBV12-4
TGTGCCAGCAGCTTAACCCCTATGGCAGGCTATGGCTACACCTTC | CASSLTPMAGYGYTF | NA | 15 | TRBJ1-2 | NA | TRBV11-2
TGTGCCAGCAGCCTCTGGACAGGTCAGGCCGGGGAGCTGTTTTTT | CASSLWTGQAGELFF | few | 15 | TRBJ2-2 | TRBD1 | TRBV3-1
TGTGCCAGCAGCTTAGATCTTAACGGGGAGCTGTTTTTT | CASSLDLNGELFF | NA | 13 | TRBJ2-2 | NA | TRBV11-2
TGTGCCAGCAGTTTAAATCGAGAAGCTCAGACAAAGGTCTTC | CASSLNREAQTKVF | NA | 14 | TRBJ2-1 | NA | TRBV12-3/TRBV12-4
TGCGCCAGTTCGCCGGGACGGGTTAACATTCAGTACTTC | CASSPGRVNIQYF | few | 13 | TRBJ2-4 | NA | TRBV5-1
TGTGCCAGCAGCCAAGTAGTCTTCTCTGGAAACACCATATATTTT | CASSQVVFSGNTIYF | NA | 15 | TRBJ1-3 | NA | TRBV14
TGTGCCAGCACCACGACAGGGGGCTTCGACGAGCAGTACTTC | CASTTTGGFDEQYF | NA | 14 | TRBJ2-7 | TRBD1 | TRBV12-3/TRBV12-4